This TCR beta chain appears in the sequencing data of a study of blood T cell repertoires in COVID-19. In the study overall: T cells, B-cell-depleted T cells, or PBMCs provided the cDNA or gDNA that served as material.

The ends lost 1 base at V and 3 bases at J; junction bases unmatched: 5. This CDR3 region has 15 residues. Germline assignment: CDR1 SGHTA and CDR2 FQGNSA. Authors' analysis steps: Nucleated cell number was recorded as an estimate derived from reference gene primer amplification. Method: immunoSEQ multiplex PCR; TCRdb's copy keeps in-frame clones and lacks some. Clone size and the V and J calls come from that table; the DNA yielded D and trimming. The sample yields around 260,000 clones, over 75% seen once. Seattle enrolled patients during active infection and tracked them longitudinally. Sequencing was done on a sample of peripheral blood. The chain couples TRBV7-2 to TRBJ1-1; TRBD1 agrees at 7 bases. This clonotype was sampled from a woman aged 70-85 years with COVID-19, enrolled during active disease. The CDR3 region has the DNA TGTGCCAGCAGCTTAGACGGGACAGCCCACACTGAAGCTTTCTTT. Its translation: CASSLDGTAHTEAFF.